This T cell receptor beta chain came from a study of cytomegalovirus exposure and HLA in healthy donors. Points on this clone: The target antigen is unknown.

V lost 3 bases to trimming and J lost 3 bases, with 12 bases between them. The CDR3 is 14 amino acids. The V gene's germline CDR1 is SGHTA and CDR2 FQGNSA. General study results and limits: Within an earlier analysis, most TCR beta V segments proved productive either about 90% or about 30% of the time.

PCR involved 60 Vbeta and 13 Jbeta primers. Method: immunoSEQ multiplex PCR; TCRdb's copy keeps in-frame clones and lacks some. The sample has 150,000 to 200,000 clones, around 77% seen once. Input material: PBMCs. The sequence was obtained from a man aged 60 to 69 in good health and CMV-seronegative. The chain combines TRBV7-2 with TRBJ2-7; perhaps TRBD1 as D (6 bases). The CDR3 DNA is TGTGCCAGCAGCTTTATGGCAGGGGTCTACGAGCAGTACTTC. Its translation: CASSFMAGVYEQYF.